The present TCR beta chain was sequenced within a study of post-analysis software for immune sequencing data. Whole-study findings and limits: Strong co-clustering by F measure was seen for same-batch samples. Relative to controls, patients had a few TRBV segments at higher frequency, with TRBV5-6, TRBV5-1 and TRBV20-1 among these. There was significantly lower normalized Chao1 diversity in multiple sclerosis patients than in controls.

Trimming cost V 0 bases and J 7 bases, with 21 bases left between them. This CDR3 comprises 17 residues. Looked up from germline, CDR1 is MNHNS and CDR2 is SASEGT. Researchers reported that TCR beta cDNA libraries carried unique molecular identifiers. Each sample of roughly 0.9 to 11 million input T cells yielded 500,000 or so cDNA molecules, so each molecule approximated one T cell. TCRdb reprocessed the PCR reads via MiXCR and lists one record per CDR3 protein. Among about 430,000 distinct CDR3 sequences, approximately 37% were seen once, and the ten largest hold roughly 8.2%. Notes on this clonotype: Its antigen remains unknown.

This TCR came from a girl under 10 years old with multiple sclerosis. The sample taken for sequencing was blood. This chain uses TRBV6-1 with TRBJ2-5; tentatively, D is TRBD1 or TRBD2 (5 bases each). The CDR3 DNA reads TGTGCCAGCAGTGAAGCTTTCTTACTCGGGACCCCGAGGACCCAGTACTTC. Translated: CASSEAFLLGTPRTQYF.